Presented here are 18 T cell receptor beta chains from one specimen sequenced in a study of cytomegalovirus exposure and HLA in healthy donors. Primers: 60 Vbeta forward and 13 Jbeta reverse. Clones were sequenced by immunoSEQ multiplex PCR, and TCRdb holds only the in-frame ones, with some missing. The sample contains roughly 71,000 clones, around 70% of which appear only once. Sample: PBMCs. The receptors shown here come from a human donor in good health.

This clone was found once. The chain couples TRBV7-9 to TRBJ2-1, with TRBD2 as a possible D gene (5 bases). The CDR3 is 15 amino acids. V was trimmed by 5 bases and J by 8 bases, leaving 19 bases between them. Germline loops: CDR1 SEHNR, CDR2 FQNEAQ (reference sequence). The CDR3 DNA reads as TGTGCCAGCAGCACCAAACACCTCGCGGAGGATGAGCAGTTCTTC. Protein product: CASSTKHLAEDEQFF. Based on the CDR3 plus reference TRBV7-9 and TRBJ2-1, the full variable domain is DTGVSQNPRHKITKRGQNVTFRCDPISEHNRLYWYRQTLGQGPEFLTYFQNEAQLEKSRLLSDRFSAERPKGSFSTLEIQRTEQGDSAMYLCASSTKHLAEDEQFFGPGTRLTVL.

This sequence joins TRBV4-1 and TRBJ2-3, with D possibly being TRBD1 (6 bases). V was trimmed by 0 bases and J by 4 bases, leaving 8 bases between them. There are 14 residues in the CDR3. The V gene's germline CDR1 is MGHRA and CDR2 YSYEKL. This chain's CDR3 is CASSQEQGPDTQYF. The CDR3 DNA sequence: TGCGCCAGCAGCCAAGAACAGGGCCCAGATACGCAGTATTTT.

The rearrangement uses TRBV13 and TRBJ2-2; TRBD1 matches at 8 bases. Germline CDR1 and CDR2: PRHDT and FYEKMQ (reference sequence). V lost 10 bases, J lost 6 bases, and 13 bases stayed unmatched. CDR3 length equals 15 residues. The CDR3 DNA sequence: TGTGCCACCAGGCCGGGACAGGACAACGCCGGGGAGCTGTTTTTT. Translated, it gives CATRPGQDNAGELFF.

The chain joins TRBV2 to TRBJ2-2; 7 bases map to TRBD1. V dropped 5 bases and J dropped 0; count of bases not matched to a gene: 3. The CDR3 loop spans 15 amino acids. The germline gives CDR1 SNHLY, CDR2 FYNNEI. The CDR3 region is CASSNRGPNTGELFF. CDR3 sequence (DNA): TGTGCCAGCAGTAACAGGGGTCCGAACACCGGGGAGCTGTTTTTT.

The V call is TRBV7-3, the J call TRBJ2-1; 9 nucleotides match TRBD2. The CDR3 totals 16 residues. Germline lookup yields CDR1 SGHTA and CDR2 FQGTGA. After removal of 3 bases from V and 7 bases from J, the junction contained 10 bases not matched to a gene. Here the CDR3 reads CASSFSAGGGFNEQFF. CDR3 sequence (DNA): TGTGCCAGCAGCTTTTCTGCGGGGGGGGGTTTTAATGAGCAGTTCTTC. Complete variable domain (other parts from reference TRBV7-3 and TRBJ2-1): GAGVSQTPSNKVTEKGKYVELRCDPISGHTALYWYRQSLGQGPEFLIYFQGTGAADDSGLPNDRFFAVRPEGSVSTLKIQRTERGDSAVYLCASSFSAGGGFNEQFFGPGTRLTVL.

This clone was seen just once. The chain couples TRBV2 to TRBJ1-4, with 9 bases matching TRBD1. The CDR3 sequence is 16 residues long. The germline CDR1 and CDR2 sequences are SNHLY and FYNNEI. V shed 3 bases, J shed 6 bases, and the junction held 8 bases outside the gene matches. DNA of the CDR3: TGTGCCAGCAGTGAGATCGAGCGGACAGGGGATGAAAAACTGTTTTTT. Protein sequence: CASSEIERTGDEKLFF.

V is TRBV6-1 and J is TRBJ2-7; D perhaps matches TRBD2 (5 bases). V was shortened by 4 bases and J by 3 bases, with 13 bases between the two germline ends. The CDR3 contains 14 residues. Germline CDR1 MNHNS, CDR2 SASEGT. DNA of the CDR3: TGTGCCAGCAGTGTCGTGGGAGTAGGCTACGAGCAGTACTTC. Protein sequence: CASSVVGVGYEQYF.

The table lists this clone with a few counts. The chain combines TRBV2 with TRBJ1-1, with TRBD1 matching over 10 bases. Trimming at V came to 10 bases and at J to 5 bases, leaving 7 bases not matched to a gene. The germline V gene encodes CDR1 SNHLY and CDR2 FYNNEI. The CDR3 has 13 amino acids. CDR3 nucleotide sequence: TGTGCCACGATGAGGACAGGGGGGACTGAAGCTTTCTTT. This sequence encodes CATMRTGGTEAFF.

V and J are TRBV5-1 and TRBJ2-2; 12 bases match TRBD2. In germline, CDR1 is SGHRS, CDR2 YFSETQ. With 4 bases clipped from V and 7 bases from J, the junction kept 11 bases outside the gene matches. The CDR3 is made up of 17 amino acids. The CDR3 DNA is TGCGCCAGCAGCCCGATCCCTCTGACTAGCGGGGGCGGGGAGCTGTTTTTT. This encodes CASSPIPLTSGGGELFF.

The table lists this clone with a few counts. V usage is TRBV27 and J usage is TRBJ2-7, with 9 nucleotides matching TRBD1. V dropped 0 bases and J dropped 7; count of bases not matched to a gene: 7. This CDR3 is built from 15 residues. The germline gives CDR1 MNHEY, CDR2 SMNVEV (reference sequence). This chain's CDR3 is CASSLSWTGAVEQYF. The CDR3, as DNA: TGTGCCAGCAGTTTATCGTGGACAGGGGCTGTGGAGCAGTACTTC.

In nucleotides, the CDR3 is TGTGCCAGCAGCTACAGACAGGGGGCGACTAATGAAAAACTGTTTTTT. Protein product: CASSYRQGATNEKLFF. The chain links TRBV6-5 to TRBJ1-4; TRBD1 aligns across 10 bases. CDR3 length: 16 residues. Germline values: CDR1 MNHEY, CDR2 SVGAGI. Trimming removed 6 bases from V and 2 bases from J; junction bases left unmatched: 6.

The rearrangement links TRBV5-1 to TRBJ1-3; 7 nucleotides line up with TRBD1. The CDR3 is 15 amino acids. Germline loops: CDR1 SGHRS, CDR2 YFSETQ. With V trimmed by 2 bases and J by 0 bases, 2 bases remained unmatched. CDR3 residues: CASSFGDSSGNTIYF. The CDR3, as DNA: TGCGCCAGCAGCTTCGGGGACAGCTCTGGAAACACCATATATTTT.

The J gene is TRBJ2-7, the V gene TRBV6-5; a weak D match, TRBD1 (6 bases). This CDR3 has 16 amino acids. CDR1 is MNHEY, CDR2 SVGAGI, per germline. V shed 0 bases and J shed 5 bases, with 17 bases lying between them. CDR3 nucleotide sequence: TGTGCCAGCAGTTACTCCCCAGGGGCGCCCGGGAACGAGCAGTACTTC. Protein product: CASSYSPGAPGNEQYF.

This clone has more than one count but fewer than ten. The chain recombines TRBV4-1 with TRBJ2-2; no clear D gene. From germline, CDR1 is MGHRA and CDR2 YSYEKL. The V and J ends lost 1 base and 2 bases respectively, with 8 bases between them. CDR3 size: 15 residues. The DNA for the CDR3 is TGCGCCAGCAGCCAAGGTAGCAGCAACACCGGGGAGCTGTTTTTT. Amino acid sequence: CASSQGSSNTGELFF.

The J gene is TRBJ2-7, the V gene TRBV9; 7 nucleotides align to TRBD1. In germline, CDR1 is SGDLS, CDR2 YYNGEE. V lost 4 bases to trimming and J lost 5 bases; unmatched junction nucleotides: 9. The CDR3 has 14 amino acids. CDR3 amino acids: CASSTPDRSDEQYF. In nucleotides, the CDR3 is TGTGCCAGCAGCACCCCGGACAGGTCCGACGAGCAGTACTTC.

The V gene is TRBV28, the J gene TRBJ1-1; D possibly corresponds to TRBD1 (6 bases). V was clipped by 6 bases and J by 3 bases, with 17 bases between them. Germline V lookup: CDR1 MDHEN, CDR2 SYDVKM. The CDR3 loop spans 15 amino acids. CDR3 sequence reads: CASSTLGGGHTEAFF. The DNA for the CDR3 is TGTGCCAGCAGCACGCTAGGGGGGGGTCACACTGAAGCTTTCTTT.

The chain carries TRBV7-7 and TRBJ2-7; possibly TRBD1 for D (6 bases). Trimming took 3 bases from V and 3 from J, leaving 9 bases between them. Germline V gives CDR1 SSHAT, CDR2 FNYEAQ (reference sequence). The CDR3 is made up of 13 amino acids. DNA for the CDR3: TGTGCCAGCAGCTTGGACAGAAGCTACGAGCAGTACTTC. Amino acids: CASSLDRSYEQYF.

The chain combines TRBV7-3 with TRBJ2-1, with D possibly TRBD2 on 6 matching bases. In germline, CDR1 is SGHTA, CDR2 FQGTGA. Trimming took off 5 bases at V and 0 bases at J, with 20 bases between the two ends. The CDR3 contains 18 residues. Here the CDR3 DNA reads TGTGCCAGCAGCGTCGGGGGTAGTCCTTATAGCTCCTACAATGAGCAGTTCTTC. Translated, it gives CASSVGGSPYSSYNEQFF.